One and the same sample provided the 5 T cell receptor beta chains below, sequenced in a study of T cell responses to AZD1222 COVID-19 vaccine. Method: immunoSEQ multiplex PCR; TCRdb's copy keeps in-frame clones and lacks some. The sample includes 120,000 to 150,000 clones, about nine tenths of them seen just once. This specimen was peripheral blood, taken on day 0 of AZD1222 vaccination. Receptor source: an adult in good health.

This chain links TRBV7-8 with TRBJ2-2, with D uncertain. CDR3 length equals 14 residues. V shed 4 bases and J shed 2 bases, with 8 bases lying between them. Germline V gene data show CDR1 as SGHVS and CDR2 as FQNEAQ. The CDR3 loop reads CASSYLVNTGELFF. The CDR3 region has the DNA TGTGCCAGCAGCTACCTGGTTAACACCGGGGAGCTGTTTTTT. The entire variable domain, with the rest obtained from reference TRBV7-8 and TRBJ2-2, is as follows: GAGVSQSPRYKVAKRGQDVALRCDPISGHVSLFWYQQALGQGPEFLTYFQNEAQLDKSGLPSDRFFAERPEGSVSTLKIQRTQQEDSAVYLCASSYLVNTGELFFGEGSRLTVL.

This clone was seen only once. V gene TRBV6-5 combines with J gene TRBJ1-2, with 7 bases that match TRBD1. CDR1 is MNHEY, CDR2 SVGAGI, per germline. The CDR3 has 15 residues. Germline trimming cut 5 bases from V and 7 bases from J; bases unmatched to any gene: 13. The CDR3: CASSKSWDSTFGYTF. DNA for the CDR3: TGTGCCAGCAGTAAGAGCTGGGACAGTACGTTTGGCTACACCTTC.

The rearrangement uses TRBV4-3 and TRBJ2-1; 10 bases match TRBD2. The CDR3 is 18 amino acids. J was trimmed by 9 bases and V by 3 bases; bases with no gene match: 17. Germline CDR1 reads LGHNA; CDR2 reads YSLEER. In DNA form, the CDR3 reads TGCGCCAGCAGCCACATACCATTAGCGGGAGGCCAACGAGGTGAGCAGTTCTTC. Its translation: CASSHIPLAGGQRGEQFF.

The chain has TRBV6-5 and TRBJ2-5, with D perhaps TRBD1 (6 bases). The CDR3 totals 12 residues. V was trimmed by 10 bases and J by 2 bases, leaving 11 bases between them. CDR1 and CDR2 (germline): MNHEY, SVGAGI. The CDR3 sequence: CAIRTGQETQYF. The DNA of the CDR3 is TGTGCCATACGAACAGGGCAAGAGACCCAGTACTTC.

This chain links TRBV30 with TRBJ1-6; 9 bases are a match to TRBD1. The V gene's germline CDR1 is GTSNPN and CDR2 SVGIG (reference sequence). There are 15 residues in the CDR3. Unmatched junction bases numbered 11, after V lost 1 base and J lost 13 bases. CDR3 loop: CAWSALTGGGFPLHF. In DNA form, the CDR3 reads TGTGCCTGGAGTGCGCTAACAGGGGGCGGCTTCCCCCTCCACTTT.